Listed below are T cell receptor beta chains from one sample, sequenced in a study of Graves' ophthalmopathy and Graves' hyperthyroidism. One entry per CDR3 protein results from TCRdb running MiXCR on the multiplex PCR reads. The sample carries 500,000 to 700,000 distinct CDR3 sequences, under 45% recorded once. Input material: peripheral blood or thyroid tissue (not recorded which). Receptors were obtained from an adult man with Graves' hyperthyroidism. The CDR3 runs from the conserved cysteine through the conserved F or W. The order of the fields is CDR3 protein, CDR3 DNA, clone size, V gene, D gene, J gene. A D gene is named only where the DNA matches it firmly. Size values are once, few and many counts, or a class for expanded clones, and some rows have none.

CASSNSFGGERAEAF TGTGCCAGCAGCAACTCGTTTGGCGGGGAACGCGCTGAAGCTTTC - TRBV2 - TRBJ2-6
CASSSTSGGDKETQYF TGCGCCAGCAGCTCAACTAGCGGGGGGGATAAAGAGACCCAGTACTTC many TRBV5-1 TRBD2 TRBJ2-5
CASSYEARGRFNSPLHF TGTGCCAGCAGTTACGAGGCCAGGGGGAGGTTTAATTCACCCCTCCACTTT - TRBV6-6 TRBD1 TRBJ1-6
CSLPGGTGELFF TGCAGCCTGCCAGGGGGCACCGGGGAGCTGTTTTTT once TRBV29-1 TRBD1 TRBJ2-2
CASSLPTAGGLTEAFF TGTGCCAGCAGTCTCCCCACTGCCGGGGGGCTCACTGAAGCTTTCTTT - TRBV6-1 - TRBJ1-1
CASSRGAGEETQYF TGTGCCAGCAGCCGTGGCGCGGGGGAAGAGACCCAGTACTTC few TRBV3-1 TRBD2 TRBJ2-5
CASSLGGETRYF TGTGCCAGCAGTCTCGGTGGGGAGACCCGGTACTTC - TRBV6-6 - TRBJ2-5
CASSLVRGGDTEAFF TGTGCCAGCAGCTTAGTGCGGGGAGGGGACACTGAAGCTTTCTTT many TRBV7-9 - TRBJ1-1
CASSLGQGGGEKLFF TGTGCCAGCAGCTTGGGACAGGGCGGCGGCGAAAAACTGTTTTTT - TRBV7-9 TRBD1 TRBJ1-4
CASSLYRGRLDEKLFF TGTGCCAGCAGCTTATACAGGGGGCGCTTGGATGAAAAACTGTTTTTT - TRBV7-9 TRBD1 TRBJ1-4
CASSEGQGFRYGYTF TGTGCCAGCAGTGAGGGACAGGGGTTTAGGTATGGCTACACCTTC many TRBV6-6 TRBD1 TRBJ1-2
CSARVGGGRTEAFF TGCAGTGCTAGAGTAGGAGGGGGTCGTACTGAAGCTTTCTTT many TRBV20-1 - TRBJ1-1
CSYSRQSEAFF TGCAGTTACTCGAGGCAGTCTGAAGCTTTCTTT - TRBV20-1 - TRBJ1-1
CASSPSDLPGEKLFF TGTGCCAGCAGTCCCTCGGACCTTCCGGGGGAAAAACTGTTTTTT - TRBV12-3/TRBV12-4 - TRBJ1-4
CSVRGGRMPISHNEQYF TGCAGCGTTCGGGGGGGACGAATGCCGATCTCGCACAATGAGCAGTACTTC - TRBV29-1 TRBD2 TRBJ2-7
CASVVQPNYGYTF TGTGCCAGCGTTGTGCAGCCTAACTATGGCTACACCTTC - TRBV2 - TRBJ1-2
CASSFRAGLNTEAFF TGTGCCAGCAGCTTTCGCGCCGGGTTGAACACTGAAGCTTTCTTT - TRBV7-6 - TRBJ1-1
CSVDSRVNEQFF TGCAGCGTTGATTCACGGGTCAATGAGCAGTTCTTC few TRBV29-1 - TRBJ2-1
CASSQGAGIDGYTF TGTGCCAGCAGCCAGGGTGCAGGGATCGATGGCTACACCTTC - TRBV12-3/TRBV12-4 - TRBJ1-2
CASTPRQGHSPLHF TGTGCCAGCACCCCTAGACAGGGACATTCACCCCTCCACTTT many TRBV6-5 TRBD1 TRBJ1-6
CASRAGTANTEAFF TGTGCCAGCAGGGCCGGGACAGCGAACACTGAAGCTTTCTTT many TRBV2 TRBD1 TRBJ1-1
CASKDRGDYGYTF TGTGCCAGCAAAGACAGGGGGGACTATGGCTACACCTTC many TRBV27 TRBD1 TRBJ1-2
CASSPRVVGELFF TGTGCCAGCAGCCCCCGAGTGGTCGGGGAGCTGTTTTTT many TRBV7-9 - TRBJ2-2
CASSVDGTELYEQYF TGTGCCAGCAGCGTAGACGGGACAGAGCTCTACGAGCAGTACTTC - TRBV9 TRBD1 TRBJ2-7
CASSIGDYLSYEQYF TGTGCCAGTAGTATAGGGGACTACCTCTCCTACGAGCAGTACTTC many TRBV19 TRBD2 TRBJ2-7
CASSTRDVGAFF TGTGCCAGCAGTACACGGGACGTGGGGGCTTTCTTT many TRBV12-3/TRBV12-4 - TRBJ1-1
CASSPRTGKTEAFF TGTGCCAGCAGCCCTCGGACAGGGAAAACTGAAGCTTTCTTT many TRBV16 TRBD1 TRBJ1-1
CSARDMVTNFGYTF TGCAGTGCTAGAGATATGGTGACTAATTTTGGCTACACCTTC many TRBV20-1 - TRBJ1-2
CASSPARVGETQYF TGTGCCAGCAGCCCCGCCAGGGTCGGAGAGACCCAGTACTTC few TRBV3-1 - TRBJ2-5
CASSQDPGRHGTQYF TGTGCCAGCAGCCAAGATCCCGGGAGGCATGGTACGCAGTATTTT few TRBV14 TRBD2 TRBJ2-3
CASSERQGPSNQPQHF TGTGCCAGCAGTGAAAGGCAGGGGCCTAGCAATCAGCCCCAGCATTTT many TRBV2 - TRBJ1-5